One sample yielded the 16 T cell receptor beta chains listed below, sequenced in a study of regulatory T cells in long-lasting Graves disease. Arm-PCR of CDR3 regions and iRepertoire HTBI primers were used to build TCR beta libraries. TCRdb processed the multiplex PCR reads anew with MiXCR; each CDR3 protein has one entry. The table shows 400,000 to 550,000 distinct CDR3 sequences, with about 15% occurring only once. The time point here: newly diagnosed GD, antithyroid drugs for less than 3 months. TCR sequences were obtained from RNA taken from PBMCs. The same specimen was also included in a second study, on T cells in Graves' hyperthyroidism and ophthalmopathy.

The sample was peripheral blood mononuclear cells (PBMCs), taken at new diagnosis, from a patient treated with antithyroid drugs. The receptors derive from a woman aged 30 to 39 with Graves disease.

The J gene is TRBJ2-7, the V gene TRBV20-1; D not resolved. The CDR3 spans 13 residues. Germline loops: CDR1 DFQATT, CDR2 SNEGSKA (reference sequence). Trimming removed 1 base from V and 6 bases from J, with 13 bases in between. CDR3 amino acids: CSARVGWGLEQYF. The CDR3 DNA reads as TGCAGTGCTAGAGTCGGATGGGGTCTCGAGCAGTACTTC.

J is TRBJ1-4 and V is TRBV12-3 or TRBV12-4; D is undetermined. The CDR3 loop spans 16 amino acids. Trimming cost V 6 bases and J 2 bases, with 16 bases left between them. The chain's CDR3 is CASSPSLRPTNEKLFF. The CDR3 DNA sequence: TGTGCCAGCAGCCCCTCCCTCAGGCCCACTAATGAAAAACTGTTTTTT.

The CDR3 here is CATSDYTGGSYNEQFF. In nucleotides, the CDR3 is TGTGCCACCAGTGATTACACAGGGGGTTCCTACAATGAGCAGTTCTTC. This chain links TRBV24-1 with TRBJ2-1; 8 nucleotides line up with TRBD1. The junction had 3 bases not matched to a gene; V was cut back by 2 bases and J by 1 base. The CDR3 runs to 16 residues. Germline-derived CDR1 and CDR2 are KGHDR and SFDVKD.

This clonotype was counted at least ten times. V and J are TRBV7-3 and TRBJ2-1; D call uncertain. V lost 0 bases and J 3 bases, leaving 12 bases between the germline ends. Looked up from germline, CDR1 is SGHTA and CDR2 is FQGTGA. This CDR3 has 16 residues. The CDR3 DNA reads as TGTGCCAGCAGCTTAACCAGCGATACGTTCTACAATGAGCAGTTCTTC. Its protein is CASSLTSDTFYNEQFF. Together with reference TRBV7-3 and TRBJ2-1, the CDR3 gives the full variable domain: GAGVSQTPSNKVTEKGKYVELRCDPISGHTALYWYRQSLGQGPEFLIYFQGTGAADDSGLPNDRFFAVRPEGSVSTLKIQRTERGDSAVYLCASSLTSDTFYNEQFFGPGTRLTVL.

In its sample, this clonotype was seen many times. The rearrangement links TRBV2 to TRBJ2-7; 9 nucleotides match TRBD1. Germline-derived CDR1 and CDR2 are SNHLY and FYNNEI. After removal of 8 bases from V and 4 bases from J, the junction contained 6 bases not matched to a gene. This CDR3 has 13 amino acids. CDR3 nucleotide sequence: TGTGCCAGCCGAACAGGGGGCCTGTACGAGCAGTACTTC. Amino acids: CASRTGGLYEQYF.

In this sample, this clonotype turned up a few times. The rearrangement links TRBV25-1 to TRBJ2-1; 7 bases map to TRBD2. The V and J ends lost 3 bases and 5 bases, in that order; junction bases with no gene match: 7. Germline lookup yields CDR1 MGHDK and CDR2 SYGVNS. This CDR3 is 15 amino acids long. This CDR3 reads CASSEYGTNHNEQFF. CDR3 sequence (DNA): TGTGCCAGCAGTGAGTATGGGACTAACCACAATGAGCAGTTCTTC. The complete variable domain, with remaining parts taken from reference TRBV25-1 and TRBJ2-1, reads EADIYQTPRYLVIGTGKKITLECSQTMGHDKMYWYQQDPGMELHLIHYSYGVNSTEKGDLSSESTVSRIRTEHFPLTLESARPSHTSQYLCASSEYGTNHNEQFFGPGTRLTVL.

This chain joins TRBV7-9 and TRBJ1-5; D is undetermined. The V gene's germline CDR1 is SEHNR and CDR2 FQNEAQ (reference sequence). Trimming shortened V by 9 bases and J by 1 base, and 13 bases separated the two germline ends. The CDR3 extends over 14 amino acids. CDR3 DNA: TGTGCCAGGGCACGGTACGGGAGCAATCAGCCCCAGCATTTT. This translates into CARARYGSNQPQHF.

The chain recombines TRBV18 with TRBJ2-1; the match to TRBD2 covers 8 bases. Germline CDR1 reads KGHSH; CDR2 reads LQKENI. The V gene end was trimmed by 6 bases and the J gene end by 0 bases; junction bases not matched to a gene: 7. The CDR3 is made up of 16 amino acids. DNA for the CDR3: TGTGCCAGCTCCCGAACTAGCGGCAACTCCTACAATGAGCAGTTCTTC. As protein: CASSRTSGNSYNEQFF.

This clonotype has ten or more counts. The genes are TRBV18 and TRBJ1-5, with no clear D. The CDR3 contains 15 residues. The V end was cut by 2 bases, the J end by 3 bases, with 11 bases between. Looked up from germline, CDR1 is KGHSH and CDR2 is LQKENI. The CDR3: CASSPMRDPNQPQHF. In DNA form, the CDR3 reads TGTGCCAGCTCACCAATGAGGGATCCCAATCAGCCCCAGCATTTT.

The chain uses TRBV7-9 and TRBJ2-7; 8 bases fit TRBD2. The CDR3 sequence is 12 residues long. J was trimmed by 6 bases and V by 7 bases; bases with no gene match: 5. CDR1 is SEHNR, CDR2 FQNEAQ, per germline (reference sequence). The CDR3 loop reads CASMGLGREQYF. The CDR3 nucleotides are TGTGCCAGCATGGGACTAGGGCGCGAGCAGTACTTC.

This clonotype showed up many times. The chain has TRBV3-1 and TRBJ1-4; 7 positions match TRBD1. V trimming: 5 bases; J trimming: 5 bases; junction bases outside the gene matches: 5. CDR3 length equals 14 residues. Germline CDR1 reads LGHDT; CDR2 reads YNNKEL (reference sequence). The CDR3: CASSVTGRNEKLFF. CDR3 DNA: TGTGCCAGCAGCGTGACAGGGCGGAATGAAAAACTGTTTTTT.

This clonotype was observed many times. V gene TRBV11-2 combines with J gene TRBJ2-2; D could derive from TRBD1 or TRBD2 (6 bases each). The CDR3 runs to 19 residues. The V end lost 1 base, the J end lost 0 bases, and 18 bases lay between the germline ends. CDR1 and CDR2 (germline): SGHAT, FQNNGV. In nucleotides, the CDR3 is TGTGCCAGCAGCTTAGTATTGGGGGGCGGCGGCCCGAACACCGGGGAGCTGTTTTTT. As protein: CASSLVLGGGGPNTGELFF.

To note about this clonotype: A much larger clone sits a single nucleotide away, making a read error possible. The chain employs TRBV5-1 and TRBJ2-7; D is unresolved. Germline loops: CDR1 SGHRS, CDR2 YFSETQ. This CDR3 has 14 amino acids. Trimming pared 0 bases from V and 3 bases from J, leaving 10 bases between. Here the CDR3 DNA reads TGCGCCAGCAGCTTGGACAGTGATCGCTACGAGCAGTACTTC. The encoded protein is CASSLDSDRYEQYF. Together with reference TRBV5-1 and TRBJ2-7, the CDR3 gives the full variable domain: KAGVTQTPRYLIKTRGQQVTLSCSPISGHRSVSWYQQTPGQGLQFLFEYFSETQRNKGNFPGRFSGRQFSNSRSEMNVSTLELGDSALYLCASSLDSDRYEQYFGPGTRLTVT.

In its sample, this clonotype was seen many times. V and J are TRBV7-2 and TRBJ2-7; TRBD1 might be the D (6 bases). Per germline, CDR1 SGHTA and CDR2 FQGNSA. The length of the CDR3 is 16 residues. The ends were cut back, 3 bases at V and 3 bases at J, with 18 bases in the middle. CDR3 DNA sequence: TGTGCCAGCAGCTTGGGGCTCTCAGGGGAGCTCTACGAGCAGTACTTC. It codes for CASSLGLSGELYEQYF.

This clonotype was recorded many times. The V gene is TRBV7-2, the J gene TRBJ1-3, with D uncertain. Germline-derived CDR1 and CDR2 are SGHTA and FQGNSA. The CDR3 consists of 13 residues. V was pared by 3 bases and J by 0 bases, with 3 bases between. The CDR3 region has the DNA TGTGCCAGCAGCTTGAACTCTGGAAACACCATATATTTT. This encodes CASSLNSGNTIYF.

This clonotype came up many times. This chain uses TRBV24-1 with TRBJ2-1; D gene unclear. Looked up from germline, CDR1 is KGHDR and CDR2 is SFDVKD. This CDR3 contains 16 residues. Trimming removed 3 bases from V and 3 bases from J, with 14 bases in between. DNA for the CDR3: TGTGCCACCAGTGATCCTAGTTCGGCCCTCTACAATGAGCAGTTCTTC. Protein: CATSDPSSALYNEQFF.